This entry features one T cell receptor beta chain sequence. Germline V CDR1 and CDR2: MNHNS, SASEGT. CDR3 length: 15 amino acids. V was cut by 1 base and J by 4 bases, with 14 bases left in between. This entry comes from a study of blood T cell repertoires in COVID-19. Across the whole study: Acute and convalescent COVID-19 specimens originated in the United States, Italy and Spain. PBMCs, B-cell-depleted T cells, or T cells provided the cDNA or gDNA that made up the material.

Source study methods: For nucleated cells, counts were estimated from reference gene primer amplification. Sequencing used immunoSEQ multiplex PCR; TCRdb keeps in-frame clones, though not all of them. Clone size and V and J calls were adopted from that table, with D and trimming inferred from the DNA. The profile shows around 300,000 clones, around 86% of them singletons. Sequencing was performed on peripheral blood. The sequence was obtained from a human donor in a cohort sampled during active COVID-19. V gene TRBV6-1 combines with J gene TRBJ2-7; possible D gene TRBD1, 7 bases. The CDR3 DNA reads TGTGCCAGCAGTGAAGAGACAGGGAGGTCGTACGAGCAGTACTTC. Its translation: CASSEETGRSYEQYF.